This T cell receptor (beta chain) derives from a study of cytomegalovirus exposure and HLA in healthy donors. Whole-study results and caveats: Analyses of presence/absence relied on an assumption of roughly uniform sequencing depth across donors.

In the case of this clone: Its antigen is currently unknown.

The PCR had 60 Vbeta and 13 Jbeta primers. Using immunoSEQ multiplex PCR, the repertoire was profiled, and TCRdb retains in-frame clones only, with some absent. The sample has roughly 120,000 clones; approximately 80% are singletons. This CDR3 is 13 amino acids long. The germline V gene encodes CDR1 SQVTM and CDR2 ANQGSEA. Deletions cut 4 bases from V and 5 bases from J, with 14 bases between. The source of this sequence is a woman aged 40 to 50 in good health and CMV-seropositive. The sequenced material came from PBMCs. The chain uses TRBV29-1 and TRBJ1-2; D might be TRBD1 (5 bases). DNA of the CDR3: TGCAGCGTTGCCCTTGGTTCAGGGTATGGCTACACCTTC. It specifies CSVALGSGYGYTF.